This section outlines one T cell receptor beta chain sequence together with its context. Its antigen is still unknown. No quality values exist for individual bases; no much larger clone is one base distant. Libraries were constructed by the immunoSEQ multiplex PCR assay. A mixture of 60 forward primers for TCR Vbeta segments and 13 reverse primers for TCR Jbeta segments was used in the multiplex PCR. The CDR3 region of rearranged TCR beta genes was amplified from genomic DNA with a multiplex PCR assay. The Illumina HiSeq System was used to sequence the amplified TCR beta libraries as 87-base-pair reads. The paper's processing steps were these. In a later analysis, roughly 80 million unique TCR beta chains were counted across the 500 to 700 repertoires, and approximately 11 million of these chains were shared by at least two donors. Raw reads were error-corrected and collapsed into unique sequences with a nearest-neighbor algorithm that merged closely related sequences to remove PCR and sequencing errors. To assign V, D and J gene segments, CDR3 sequences were aligned to IMGT reference sequences. For a sequence to be retained, at least a six-nucleotide match to both a V gene segment and a J gene segment was required. A rearrangement was called productive if the CDR3 had no stop codons and remained in frame with V and J, and every other rearrangement was called non-productive. CDR3 was defined according to IMGT convention as the region running from the second conserved V-encoded cysteine to the conserved J-encoded phenylalanine. Sequences without an unambiguous match to a single V gene segment were excluded from the earlier analysis of 500 to 700 of the donors. An earlier analysis of several hundred of the donors called V segments functional above 56.7% productive rearrangements and segregating when the between-donor standard deviation exceeded 5%. A statistical classification framework was built for diagnosing cytomegalovirus status from the catalog of TCR beta chain sequences. In a later analysis, TCR nucleotide sequences were compared against IMGT/GENE-DB human TR gene sequences so that V and J genes could be assigned. The TCRdist pipeline was used in a later analysis to assign CDR3 sequences and most-parsimonious VDJ recombination scenarios. In a later analysis, each TCR beta chain was defined by its CDR3 amino acid sequence together with its V-gene family, and reads lacking a unique V-gene family were excluded. As a way to deal with suspected cross-contamination and a sequencing artifact, a later analysis dropped hundreds of nucleotide sequences that were highly shared and had low generation probability. In a later analysis, a clonal expansion index was calculated for each public chain from normalized within-repertoire ranks of inferred template counts. In a later analysis, generation probabilities were computed using a VDJ recombination model fitted to out-of-frame rearrangements, and the results were checked against IGoR. A later analysis scored TCR-TCR, TCR-HLA and TCR-CMV co-occurrence with hypergeometric tests, applying a repertoire-size bias correction to TCR pairs. A later analysis estimated false discovery rates by permuting HLA or CMV assignments 20 times. In a later analysis, co-occurring TCRs were grouped using DBSCAN, with TCRdist sequence similarity added in when clustering inside HLA-allele-positive subsets. Repertoires with fewer than 30,000 or more than 120,000 public chains were left out of co-occurrence clustering, as were about five repertoires with anomalous nucleotide sharing. As stored in TCRdb, this immuneACCESS dataset retains in-frame rearrangements with V and J assigned. A fraction of the clones does not appear; measured against another copy, unresolved V genes explain less than half of the discrepancy, and the remainder lacks a known reason. The D gene and trimming were derived from the DNA, and the V and J assignments and clone size from that table. The sample records fewer than 200,000 clones, around 74% of which are singletons. Around 2.6% of the sample goes to the ten largest clones.

This entry is derived from a study of cytomegalovirus exposure and HLA in healthy donors (dated by TCRdb to 2016 to 2017). Context from the whole study: An earlier analysis of approximately 590 of the donors reported approximately 290 Gb of sequence data and some 120 million unique TCR beta sequences from about 179 million T cells. Approximately 300 gigabases of sequencing data and 70 million to 100 million unique TCR sequences made up an early release that covered roughly 670 HLA-typed donors. The genetic ancestry cluster associated with self-reported Caucasian donors included 70% to 85% of the roughly 360 genotyped donors. The aim of the study was to test whether cataloging public T cell receptors could identify signatures of past pathogen exposure. The study used immunosequencing to profile the T cell repertoires of more than 650 subjects and linked those repertoires to cytomegalovirus serostatus. Along with the approximately 650-subject first cohort, a separate validation cohort of about 110 different subjects was used. High-throughput TCR immunosequencing, statistical association of individual TCRs with disease status, and machine learning were combined to predict cytomegalovirus infection status. In a later analysis, previously published TCR beta repertoires from 500 to 750 donors were re-analyzed and high-resolution HLA genotyping was added so that TCR occurrence patterns could be studied. Rather than drawing on any new phenotypic data, the later analysis identified candidate immune exposures from TCR beta sequences and the way those sequences occurred across donors. To decide whether each TCR beta V gene segment behaved as functional or pseudogenic, an earlier analysis of 587 of the donors relied on high-throughput TCR beta sequencing. Alongside the repertoire data, information on donor age, sex, ethnicity and CMV serostatus was compiled. Genome-wide SNP genotypes for about 65% of the 666 donors were used in a later genetic analysis, which treated that subset as a discovery cohort. Every discovery cohort repertoire had been produced on one sequencing platform. Class I and class II HLA loci were covered by the typing at four-digit resolution. Typing coverage differed by locus: A, B, C, DRB1 and DQB1 were typed in about 620-640 donors, DQA1 in about 550, DPA1 in approximately 600, and DPB1 in roughly 450. Because of strong linkage in the cohort, roughly five DR-DQ haplotypes were treated as single units for association and clustering. Among some 400 genotyped donors of the cohort, an average of approximately 240,000 unique TCR beta nucleotide sequences was sequenced per donor, of which 15% to 20% were non-productive. Broad study findings and their caveats: The classifier was reported to diagnose cytomegalovirus status with high specificity and sensitivity in both the original and validation cohorts. A few of the identified cytomegalovirus-associated TCR beta chains were confirmed in vitro to be specific for cytomegalovirus antigens. In a later genetic analysis, fewer N-insertions in productive TCRs were reported among donors in an Asian-associated ancestry cluster than the approximately 710-donor mean. In a later analysis, TCR association rates were found to vary across HLA loci, with the most associated TCRs seen for DRB1 alleles and the fewest for HLA-C alleles. The study listed approximately 150 TCR beta chains as associated with cytomegalovirus. The only immune exposure information available for the cohort was CMV serostatus. In a later genetic analysis, a missense DCLRE1C variant was associated with V-gene and J-gene trimming of TCR beta chains, and the association was replicated in an independent cohort. In a later analysis, most CMV-associated TCR beta chains were found to appear HLA-restricted, with HLA associations seemingly driven largely by CMV exposure. Correlated functional status among segregating V segments might be attributable to linkage disequilibrium, but an unknown experimental factor could not be ruled out. Specific HLA alleles were associated with around 18,000 TCR beta sequences at a false discovery rate of 0.05 in a later analysis. In this cohort, only TCR beta chains were sequenced, and detectable features were limited by the absence of alpha or paired-chain data. Across donors, most TCR sequences were observed very rarely, whereas some public TCRs were present in many individuals. Presence/absence analyses assumed roughly uniform sequencing depth across donors, an assumption that may not hold. When HLA alleles, especially DR and DQ, strongly co-occurred, attributing TCR associations to individual alleles was difficult. Because counts were too low, about 15 rarely observed V segments, including chromosome 9 orphons, were left out of the earlier analysis of approximately 500 of the donors. A further reported finding was that TCR beta sequences accurately predicted the HLA-A and HLA-B alleles for most subjects in the first cohort. In an earlier analysis of roughly 500 of the donors, most TCR beta V segments appeared in productive rearrangements about 90% or about 30% of the time, broadly matching IMGT annotations. In a later analysis, HLA-associated TCR beta chains were found to be more clonally expanded and to have lower generation probabilities than equally common non-associated chains. According to a later analysis, parvovirus B19, influenza, CMV and Epstein-Barr virus appeared linked to several top co-occurrence clusters. A group of highly shared sequence variants was considered likely to be a technical artifact of the sequencing pipeline. Because HLA typing was missing for some donors at each locus, association tests included only the typed subset. The authors suggested that the approach could potentially be extended to other disease states and immunological phenotypes.

The cohort was made up of about 610 healthy bone marrow donors. Cohort members were all nominally healthy when sampled, although unrecorded immune exposures were likely present. The donor was CMV seronegative and belonged to the group of under 400 seronegative cohort members. A peripheral blood sample was collected from each donor, and TCR beta sequencing was performed on peripheral blood mononuclear cells. Genomic DNA was extracted from the blood cell samples with the Qiagen DNeasy Blood Extraction Kit. The sequence was collected from a female donor in good health and CMV-seronegative. The sequencing sample was made of PBMCs.

Read as DNA, the sequence is TGTGCCAGCCCCCCCCCGGCGCGGAGCCACACAGATACGCAGTATTTT. This sequence encodes CASPPPARSHTDTQYF. Recombination linked TRBV6-4 to TRBJ2-3, with the D segment identity uncertain. V was cut back by 8 bases and J by 2 bases, leaving a gap of 20 bases between them. Taken from cysteine to phenylalanine, the CDR3 has 16 residues. Only CDR3 DNA remains: 48 bases, in frame from the first base. From a lookup of the germline V gene, CDR1 and CDR2 are MRHNA and SNTAGT.